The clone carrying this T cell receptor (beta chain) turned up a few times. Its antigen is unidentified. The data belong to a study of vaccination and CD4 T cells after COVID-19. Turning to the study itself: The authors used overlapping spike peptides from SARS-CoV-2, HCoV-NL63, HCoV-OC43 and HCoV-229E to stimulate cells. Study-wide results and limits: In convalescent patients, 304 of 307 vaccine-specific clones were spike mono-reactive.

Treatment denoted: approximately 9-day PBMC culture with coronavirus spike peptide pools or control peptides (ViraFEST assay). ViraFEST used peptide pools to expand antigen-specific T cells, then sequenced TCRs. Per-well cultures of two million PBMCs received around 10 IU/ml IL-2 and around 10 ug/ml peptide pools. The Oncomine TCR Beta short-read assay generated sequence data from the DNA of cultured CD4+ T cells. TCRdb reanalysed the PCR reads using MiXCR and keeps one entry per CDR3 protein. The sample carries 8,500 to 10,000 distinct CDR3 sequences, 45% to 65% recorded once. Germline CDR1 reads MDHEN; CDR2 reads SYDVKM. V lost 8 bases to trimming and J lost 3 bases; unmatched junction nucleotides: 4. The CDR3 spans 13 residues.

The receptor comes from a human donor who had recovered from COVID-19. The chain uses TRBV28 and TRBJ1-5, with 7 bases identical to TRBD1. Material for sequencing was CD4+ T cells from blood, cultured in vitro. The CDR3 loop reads CASGQVINQPQHF. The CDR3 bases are TGTGCCAGCGGACAGGTGATCAATCAGCCCCAGCATTTT.